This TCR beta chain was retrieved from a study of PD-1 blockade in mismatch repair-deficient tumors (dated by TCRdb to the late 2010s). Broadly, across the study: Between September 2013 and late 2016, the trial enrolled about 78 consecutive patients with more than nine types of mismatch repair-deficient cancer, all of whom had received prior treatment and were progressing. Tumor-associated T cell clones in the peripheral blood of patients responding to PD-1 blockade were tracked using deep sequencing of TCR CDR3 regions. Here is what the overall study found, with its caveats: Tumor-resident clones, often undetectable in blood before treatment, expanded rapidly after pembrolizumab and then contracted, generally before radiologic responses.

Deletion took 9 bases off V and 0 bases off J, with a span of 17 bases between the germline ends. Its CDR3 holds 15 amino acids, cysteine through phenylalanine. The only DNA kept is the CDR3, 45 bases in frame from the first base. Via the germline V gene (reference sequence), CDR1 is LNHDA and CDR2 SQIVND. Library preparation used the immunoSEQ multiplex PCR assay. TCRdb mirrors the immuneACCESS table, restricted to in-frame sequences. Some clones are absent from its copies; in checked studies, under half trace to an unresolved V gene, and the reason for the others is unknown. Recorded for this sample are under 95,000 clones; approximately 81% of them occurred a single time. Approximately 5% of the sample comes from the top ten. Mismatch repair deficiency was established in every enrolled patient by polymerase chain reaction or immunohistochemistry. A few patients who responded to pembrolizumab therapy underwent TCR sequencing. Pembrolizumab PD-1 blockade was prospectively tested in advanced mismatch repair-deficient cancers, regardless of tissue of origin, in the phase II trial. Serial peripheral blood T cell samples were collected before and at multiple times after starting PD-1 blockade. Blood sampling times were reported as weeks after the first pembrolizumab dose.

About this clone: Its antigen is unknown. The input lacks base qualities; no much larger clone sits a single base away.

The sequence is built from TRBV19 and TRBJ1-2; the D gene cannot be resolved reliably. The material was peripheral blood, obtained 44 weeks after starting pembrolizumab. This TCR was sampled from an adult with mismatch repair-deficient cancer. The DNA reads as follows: TGTGCCAGCCAAGCGCTAGGGCAGACTAACTATGGCTACACCTTC. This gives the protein CASQALGQTNYGYTF.